This T cell receptor (beta chain) was documented in a study of graft-versus-host responses after intestinal transplantation. Study-wide background: Among the recipients, all got anti-thymocyte globulin induction and then tacrolimus and steroids for 3 to 4 years. General study results and limits: There were GvH clones found in recipient marrow, and some of them appeared first in ileum or blood. Some patients had graft-donor T cell macrochimerism. In their allografts, the ratios of graft-versus-host to host-versus-graft T cell clones were high. Early post-transplant falls in HvG clones accompanied the peak levels of circulating GvH clones.

A remark on this clone: Antigen unknown.

Looked up from germline, CDR1 is SQVTM and CDR2 is ANQGSEA. V lost 4 bases and J lost 3; bases outside the gene matches: 4. The CDR3 is made up of 13 amino acids. Some clones are missing from TCRdb's copy, which holds only in-frame ones; the method was immunoSEQ multiplex PCR. Here the sample spans 43,000 or so clones, 85% to 95% being singletons. The sample in question was PBMCs, obtained 786 days after a first intestinal transplant, on the day of a second. This receptor was identified in a human patient who received an intestinal transplant, so some T cells may come from the graft donor. The chain employs TRBV29-1 and TRBJ2-7; 9 positions agree with TRBD1. The CDR3 loop reads CSVAGQGLYEQYF. CDR3 in DNA: TGCAGCGTTGCGGGACAGGGACTCTACGAGCAGTACTTC.